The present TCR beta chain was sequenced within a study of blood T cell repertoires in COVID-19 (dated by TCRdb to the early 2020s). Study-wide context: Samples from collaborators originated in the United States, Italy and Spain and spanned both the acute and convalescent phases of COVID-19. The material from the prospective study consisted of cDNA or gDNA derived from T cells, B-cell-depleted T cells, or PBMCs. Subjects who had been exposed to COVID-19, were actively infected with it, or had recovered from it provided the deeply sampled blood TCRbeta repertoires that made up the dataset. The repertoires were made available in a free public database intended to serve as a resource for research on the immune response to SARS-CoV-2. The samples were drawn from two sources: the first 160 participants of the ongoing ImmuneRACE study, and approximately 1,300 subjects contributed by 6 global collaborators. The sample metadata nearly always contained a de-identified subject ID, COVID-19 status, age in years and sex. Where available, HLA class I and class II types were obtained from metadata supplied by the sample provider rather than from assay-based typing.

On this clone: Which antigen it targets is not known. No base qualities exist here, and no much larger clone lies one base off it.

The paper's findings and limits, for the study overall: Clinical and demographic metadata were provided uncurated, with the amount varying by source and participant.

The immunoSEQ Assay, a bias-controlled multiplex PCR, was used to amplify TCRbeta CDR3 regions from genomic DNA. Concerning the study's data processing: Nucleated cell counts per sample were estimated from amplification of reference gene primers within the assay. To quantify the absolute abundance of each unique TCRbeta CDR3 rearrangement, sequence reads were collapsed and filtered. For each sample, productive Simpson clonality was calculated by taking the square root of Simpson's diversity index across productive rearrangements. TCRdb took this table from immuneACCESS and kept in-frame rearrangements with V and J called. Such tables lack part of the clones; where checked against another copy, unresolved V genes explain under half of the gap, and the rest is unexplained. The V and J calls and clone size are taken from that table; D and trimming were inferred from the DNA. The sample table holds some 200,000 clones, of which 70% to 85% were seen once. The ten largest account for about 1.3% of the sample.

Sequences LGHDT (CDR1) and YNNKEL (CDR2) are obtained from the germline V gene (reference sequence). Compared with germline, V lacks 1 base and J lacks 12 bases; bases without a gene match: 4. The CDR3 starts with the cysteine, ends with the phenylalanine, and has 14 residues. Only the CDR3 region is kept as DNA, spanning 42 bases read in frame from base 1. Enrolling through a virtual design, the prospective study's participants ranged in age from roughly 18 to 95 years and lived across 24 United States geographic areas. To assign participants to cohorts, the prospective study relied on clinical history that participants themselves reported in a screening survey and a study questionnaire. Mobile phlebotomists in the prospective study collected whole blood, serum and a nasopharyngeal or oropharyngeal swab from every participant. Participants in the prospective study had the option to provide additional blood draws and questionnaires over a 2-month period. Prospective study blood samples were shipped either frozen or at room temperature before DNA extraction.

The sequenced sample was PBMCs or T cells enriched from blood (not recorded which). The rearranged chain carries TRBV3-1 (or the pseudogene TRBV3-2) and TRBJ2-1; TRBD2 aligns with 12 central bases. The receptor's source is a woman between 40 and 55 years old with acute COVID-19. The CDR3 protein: CASSQGTSGRRQFF. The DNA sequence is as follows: TGTGCCAGCAGCCAAGGAACTAGCGGGAGGAGGCAGTTCTTC.